The clone carrying this T cell receptor beta chain was seen more than once but under ten times. Its specificity is unknown. The junction and the germline gene differ at one end; a read error may be behind it. Four subsets defined by CD45RA and CD27 were sorted after CD3, CD4, CD8 and live/dead staining. Germline V lookup: CDR1 MNHEY, CDR2 SVGEGT. The CDR3 covers 13 residues. This sample stems from a study of naive and memory T cell subsets. An equimolar mix of two oligonucleotides served as the beta constant-region primer for TRBC1 and TRBC2. Ligated cDNA was amplified by four rounds of PCR with nested alpha and beta constant-region primers and SP2. An oligonucleotide with the SP2 primer and a 12-nucleotide UMI was ligated to the cDNA 3' end. TCRdb re-derived calls from the UMI-ligation and nested PCR reads in MiXCR, one entry per CDR3 protein. The sample has 99,000 or so distinct CDR3 sequences, around 15% seen once.

The study's findings and limits: Over 90% of naive TCR sequences appeared only once, unlike memory subsets. Especially in CD8 cells, naive repertoires contained a few larger clonotypes, possibly CD45RA-re-expressing memory cells. Each distinct alpha or beta sequence counts as one clonotype.

Material for sequencing was naive CD8+ T cells from blood. The chain uses TRBV6-2 or TRBV6-3 and TRBJ1-1; maybe TRBD1 (6 bases). The source of this sequence is a human donor in good health. The CDR3 DNA reads as TGTGCCAGCAGTTACTACACAGGGTTTGGTCGGATCTTT. This translates into CASSYYTGFGRIF.